This TCR beta chain is from a study of control samples from healthy donors and cancer patients. Data came from immunoSEQ multiplex PCR; TCRdb stores just in-frame clones and leaves some out. The sample yields about 190,000 clones, about 90% seen once. Trimming removed 6 bases at V and 5 bases at J, with 20 bases between. From germline, CDR1 is PRHDT and CDR2 FYEKMQ (reference sequence). CDR3 length: 15 residues. This rearrangement joins TRBV13 to TRBJ2-7, with D possibly matching TRBD1 (5 bases). The specimen was blood. This TCR came from a man aged 25-45 years in good health. The CDR3 region has the DNA TGTGCCAGCAGGCAAACCGGCCAGGGTAAACACGAGCAGTACTTC. It yields the protein CASRQTGQGKHEQYF.